This TCR beta chain originates from a study of control samples from healthy donors and cancer patients. Libraries were prepared by immunoSEQ multiplex PCR; TCRdb keeps only in-frame clonotypes and omits some of them. This table holds some 120,000 clones, around 86% found once. The sample taken for sequencing was blood. The source is a man in his forties or fifties in good health.

Written as DNA, the CDR3 is TGTGCCAGCAGTGTTCAGGGAAATTCACCCCTCCACTTT. Translated, it gives CASSVQGNSPLHF. This sequence joins TRBV25-1 and TRBJ1-6; D might be TRBD1 (5 bases). V gave up 4 bases and J gave up 7 bases, with 8 bases separating them. This CDR3 spans 13 amino acids. Per the germline V gene, CDR1 is MGHDK and CDR2 is SYGVNS. The full variable domain, its missing parts supplied by reference TRBV25-1 and TRBJ1-6, is EADIYQTPRYLVIGTGKKITLECSQTMGHDKMYWYQQDPGMELHLIHYSYGVNSTEKGDLSSESTVSRIRTEHFPLTLESARPSHTSQYLCASSVQGNSPLHFGNGTRLTVT.